This T cell receptor (beta chain) was recovered during a study of immune evolution from preneoplasia to lung adenocarcinoma. Overall study results and limits: Later-stage lesions appeared to have more T cells, more diversity, less clonality.

About this clone: Its antigen is not known.

Generated by immunoSEQ multiplex PCR, the TCRdb table keeps only in-frame clones and is missing some. The sample carries around 2,900 clones, over 75% recorded once. Patient tissue came from resections in Japan or China, 2014–2017. The TCR was taken from a person aged 55-85 years with lung adenocarcinoma. Sequencing was performed on FFPE adjacent normal lung tissue.

In nucleotides, the CDR3 is TGTGCCAGCGCAAGGACAGGGGTCAATGAGCAGTTCTTC. It specifies CASARTGVNEQFF. The genes are TRBV7-9 and TRBJ2-1, with 9 nucleotides matching TRBD1. V shed 8 bases, J shed 6 bases, and the junction held 5 bases outside the gene matches. This CDR3 is 13 amino acids long. In germline, CDR1 is SEHNR, CDR2 FQNEAQ (reference sequence). Together with reference TRBV7-9 and TRBJ2-1, the CDR3 gives the full variable domain: DTGVSQNPRHKITKRGQNVTFRCDPISEHNRLYWYRQTLGQGPEFLTYFQNEAQLEKSRLLSDRFSAERPKGSFSTLEIQRTEQGDSAMYLCASARTGVNEQFFGPGTRLTVL.